This T cell receptor (beta chain) was observed in a study of metastatic and nonmetastatic thyroid tumors. In the study overall: Comparative analysis of repertoires was undertaken across blood and tumor or nodule tissue obtained from malignant and benign thyroid patients.

This clone has ten or more counts. What it binds is not known. Original methodology: Variation in CDR3 across clinicopathological groups served as the basis for constructing a distant-metastasis classifier in papillary thyroid cancer. TCRdb reprocessed the PCR reads via MiXCR. TCRdb, not the authors, supplied the V and J calls. The sample has around 41,000 clones, 28% seen once; the top ten hold approximately 9.6%. Study outcomes and limitations: For both blood and tumor, malignant thyroid tumors reportedly showed significantly higher TCR beta diversity than benign nodules did.

Among the patients, none had received any treatment before thyroid surgery. V was pared by 5 bases and J by 1 base, with 5 bases between. This CDR3 is built from 12 residues. Germline CDR1 reads MDHEN; CDR2 reads SYDVKM. The rearrangement links TRBV28 to TRBJ1-1, with D uncertain. The TCR sequence derives from a male donor with papillary thyroid cancer or a benign thyroid nodule (not recorded which). Some clones in this sample may be carry-over from other donors' samples. The specimen sequenced was blood. The CDR3 nucleotides read TGTGCCAGCAGTAGCGGGAACACTGAAGCTTTCTTT. As protein: CASSSGNTEAFF. Filled out from reference TRBV28 and TRBJ1-1, the complete variable domain reads DVKVTQSSRYLVKRTGEKVFLECVQDMDHENMFWYRQDPGLGLRLIYFSYDVKMKEKGDIPEGYSVSREKKERFSLILESASTNQTSMYLCASSSGNTEAFFGQGTRLTVV.